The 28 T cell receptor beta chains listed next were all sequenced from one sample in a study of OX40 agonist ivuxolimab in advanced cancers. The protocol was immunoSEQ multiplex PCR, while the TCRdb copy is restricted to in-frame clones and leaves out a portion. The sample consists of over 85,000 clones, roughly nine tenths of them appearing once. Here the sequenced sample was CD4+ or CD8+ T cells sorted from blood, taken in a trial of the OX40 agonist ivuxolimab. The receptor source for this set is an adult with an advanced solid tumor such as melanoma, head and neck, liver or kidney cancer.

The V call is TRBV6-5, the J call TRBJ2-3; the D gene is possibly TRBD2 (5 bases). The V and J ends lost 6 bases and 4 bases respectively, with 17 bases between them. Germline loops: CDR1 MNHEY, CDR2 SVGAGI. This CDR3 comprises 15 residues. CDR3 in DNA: TGTGCCAGCAGAAGGAGGTTAGACATGCCAGATACGCAGTATTTT. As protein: CASRRRLDMPDTQYF.

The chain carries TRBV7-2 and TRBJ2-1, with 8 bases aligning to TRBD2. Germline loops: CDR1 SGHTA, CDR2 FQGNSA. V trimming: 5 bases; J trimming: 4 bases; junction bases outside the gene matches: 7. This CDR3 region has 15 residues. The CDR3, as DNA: TGTGCCAGCAGCCTAACTAGCGGCCAGTACAATGAGCAGTTCTTC. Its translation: CASSLTSGQYNEQFF.

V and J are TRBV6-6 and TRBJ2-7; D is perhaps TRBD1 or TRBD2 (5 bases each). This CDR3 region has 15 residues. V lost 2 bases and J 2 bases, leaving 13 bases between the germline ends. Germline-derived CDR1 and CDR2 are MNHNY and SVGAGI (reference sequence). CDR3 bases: TGTGCCAGCAGTTACGTCCAGGGAGCGGCCTACGAGCAGTACTTC. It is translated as CASSYVQGAAYEQYF.

CDR3 amino acids: CASSMRSSSYNEQFF. DNA for the CDR3: TGTGCCAGCAGCATGCGATCGAGCTCCTACAATGAGCAGTTCTTC. This chain links TRBV11-2 with TRBJ2-1; unclear D gene. Germline V gene data show CDR1 as SGHAT and CDR2 as FQNNGV. The CDR3 loop spans 15 amino acids. V lost 5 bases to trimming and J lost 0 bases, with 11 bases between them.

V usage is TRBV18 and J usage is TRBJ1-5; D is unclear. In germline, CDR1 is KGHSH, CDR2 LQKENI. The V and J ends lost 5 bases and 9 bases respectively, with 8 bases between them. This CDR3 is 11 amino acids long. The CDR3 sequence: CASSANGPQHF. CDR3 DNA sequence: TGTGCCAGCTCAGCTAATGGGCCCCAGCATTTT.

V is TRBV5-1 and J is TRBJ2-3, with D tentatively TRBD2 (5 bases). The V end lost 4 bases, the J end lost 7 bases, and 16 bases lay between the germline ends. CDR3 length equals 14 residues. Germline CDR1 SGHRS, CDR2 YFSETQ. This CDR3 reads CASSPDYYRNTQYF. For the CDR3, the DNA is TGCGCCAGCAGCCCCGACTATTATCGCAATACGCAGTATTTT.

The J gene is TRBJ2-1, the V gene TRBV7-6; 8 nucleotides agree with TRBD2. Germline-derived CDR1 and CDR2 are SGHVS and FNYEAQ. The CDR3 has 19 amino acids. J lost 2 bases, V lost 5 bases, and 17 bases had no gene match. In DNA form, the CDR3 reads TGTGCCAGCAGCAAGGGCGTCCCGCTAGCGGGCCATACCTACAATGAGCAGTTCTTC. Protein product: CASSKGVPLAGHTYNEQFF.

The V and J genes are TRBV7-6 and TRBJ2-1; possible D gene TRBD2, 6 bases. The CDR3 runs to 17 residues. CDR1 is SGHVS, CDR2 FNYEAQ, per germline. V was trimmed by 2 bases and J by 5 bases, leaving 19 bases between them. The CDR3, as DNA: TGTGCCAGCAGCTTAAAGACTAGAAGGAATGTAAACAATGAGCAGTTCTTC. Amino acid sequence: CASSLKTRRNVNNEQFF.

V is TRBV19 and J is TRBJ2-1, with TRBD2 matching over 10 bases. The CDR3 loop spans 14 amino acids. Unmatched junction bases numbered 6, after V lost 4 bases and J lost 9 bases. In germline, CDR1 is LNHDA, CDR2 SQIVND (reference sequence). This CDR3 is CASSNKREGGEQFF. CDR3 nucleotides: TGTGCCAGTAGTAATAAGCGGGAGGGAGGTGAGCAGTTCTTC.

This CDR3 reads CASSYGASGANVLTF. The CDR3 DNA follows: TGTGCCAGCAGTTACGGGGCCTCTGGGGCCAACGTCCTGACTTTC. V and J are TRBV6-6 and TRBJ2-6; weak D call: TRBD1 (5 bases). This CDR3 contains 15 residues. Germline-derived CDR1 and CDR2 are MNHNY and SVGAGI (reference sequence). V lost 2 bases, J lost 0 bases, and 5 bases lay in between.

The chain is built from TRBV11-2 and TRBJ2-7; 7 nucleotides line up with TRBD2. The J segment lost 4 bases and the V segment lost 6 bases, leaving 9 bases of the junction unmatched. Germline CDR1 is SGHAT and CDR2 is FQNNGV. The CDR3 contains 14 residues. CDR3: CASSTGTTFYEQYF. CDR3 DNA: TGTGCCAGCAGTACCGGGACTACATTTTACGAGCAGTACTTC.

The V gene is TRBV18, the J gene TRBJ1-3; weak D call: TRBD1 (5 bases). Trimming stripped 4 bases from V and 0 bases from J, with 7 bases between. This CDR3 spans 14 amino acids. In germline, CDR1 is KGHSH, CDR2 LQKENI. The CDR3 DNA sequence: TGTGCCAGCTCACGACAGACCTCTGGAAACACCATATATTTT. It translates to CASSRQTSGNTIYF.

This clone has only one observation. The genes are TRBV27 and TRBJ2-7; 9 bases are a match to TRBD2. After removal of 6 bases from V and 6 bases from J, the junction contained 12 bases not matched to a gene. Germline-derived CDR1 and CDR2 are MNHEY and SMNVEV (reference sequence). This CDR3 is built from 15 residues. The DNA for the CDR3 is TGTGCCAGCAGGCTGGCGGGAGCGGGAGGACTCGAGCAGTACTTC. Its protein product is CASRLAGAGGLEQYF.

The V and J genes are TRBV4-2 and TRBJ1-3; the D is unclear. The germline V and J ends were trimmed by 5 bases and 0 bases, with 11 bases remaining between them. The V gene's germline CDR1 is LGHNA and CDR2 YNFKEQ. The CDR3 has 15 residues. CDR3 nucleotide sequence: TGTGCCAGCAGCTTGGAGGCCAGCTCTGGAAACACCATATATTTT. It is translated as CASSLEASSGNTIYF.

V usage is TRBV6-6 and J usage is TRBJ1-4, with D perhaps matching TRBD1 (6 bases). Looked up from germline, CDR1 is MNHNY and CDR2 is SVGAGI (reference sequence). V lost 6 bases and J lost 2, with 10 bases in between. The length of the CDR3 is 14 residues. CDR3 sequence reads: CASRNRETNEKLFF. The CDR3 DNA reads TGTGCCAGCAGAAACAGGGAGACTAATGAAAAACTGTTTTTT.

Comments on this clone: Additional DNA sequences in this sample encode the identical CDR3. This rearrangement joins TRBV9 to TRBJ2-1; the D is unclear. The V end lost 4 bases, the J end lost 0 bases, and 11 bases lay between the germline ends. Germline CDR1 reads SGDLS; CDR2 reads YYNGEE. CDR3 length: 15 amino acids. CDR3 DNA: TGTGCCAGCAGCCCCCTAAGTCCCTCCTACAATGAGCAGTTCTTC. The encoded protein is CASSPLSPSYNEQFF.

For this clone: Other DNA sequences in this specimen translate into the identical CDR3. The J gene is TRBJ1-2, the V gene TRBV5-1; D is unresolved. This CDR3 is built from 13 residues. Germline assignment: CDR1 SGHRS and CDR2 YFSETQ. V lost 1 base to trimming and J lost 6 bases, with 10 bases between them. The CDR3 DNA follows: TGCGCCAGCAGCTTGCAAGGTGGGGATGGCTACACCTTC. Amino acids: CASSLQGGDGYTF.

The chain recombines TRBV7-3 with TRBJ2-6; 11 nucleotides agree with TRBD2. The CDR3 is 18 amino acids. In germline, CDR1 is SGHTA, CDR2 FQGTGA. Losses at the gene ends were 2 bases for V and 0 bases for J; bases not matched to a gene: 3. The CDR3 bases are TGTGCCAGCAGCTTAGGACTAGCGGGCCTCTCTGGGGCCAACGTCCTGACTTTC. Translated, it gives CASSLGLAGLSGANVLTF.

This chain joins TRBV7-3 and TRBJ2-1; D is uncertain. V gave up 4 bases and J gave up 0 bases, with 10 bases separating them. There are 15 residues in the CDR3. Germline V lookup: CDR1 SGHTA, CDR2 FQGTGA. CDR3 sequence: CASSSRASSYNEQFF. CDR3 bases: TGTGCCAGCAGCTCCCGGGCGAGCTCCTACAATGAGCAGTTCTTC.

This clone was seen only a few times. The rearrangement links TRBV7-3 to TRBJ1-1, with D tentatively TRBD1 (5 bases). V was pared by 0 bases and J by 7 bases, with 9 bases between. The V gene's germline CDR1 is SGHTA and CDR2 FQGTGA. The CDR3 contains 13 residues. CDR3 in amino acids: CASSLTSDSEAFF. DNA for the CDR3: TGTGCCAGCAGCTTAACTTCCGACAGTGAAGCTTTCTTT.

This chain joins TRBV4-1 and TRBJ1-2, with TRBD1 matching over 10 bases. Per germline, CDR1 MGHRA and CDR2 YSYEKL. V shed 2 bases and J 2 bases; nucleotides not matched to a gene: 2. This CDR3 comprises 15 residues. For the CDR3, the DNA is TGCGCCAGCAGCCAACCGGGACAGGGGAACTATGGCTACACCTTC. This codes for CASSQPGQGNYGYTF.

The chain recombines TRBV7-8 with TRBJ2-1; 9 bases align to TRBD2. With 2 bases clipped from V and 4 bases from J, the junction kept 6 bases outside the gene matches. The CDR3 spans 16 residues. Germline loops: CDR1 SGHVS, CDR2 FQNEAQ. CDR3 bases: TGTGCCAGCAGCTTACAAGAGCTAGCGGGGTACAATGAGCAGTTCTTC. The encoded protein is CASSLQELAGYNEQFF.

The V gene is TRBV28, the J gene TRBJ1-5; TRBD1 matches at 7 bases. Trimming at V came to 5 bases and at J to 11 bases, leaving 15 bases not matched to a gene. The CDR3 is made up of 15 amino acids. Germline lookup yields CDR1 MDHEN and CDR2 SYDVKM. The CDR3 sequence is CASSHRDSDRVSQHF. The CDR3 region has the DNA TGTGCCAGCAGTCACCGGGACAGTGACAGGGTATCCCAGCATTTT.

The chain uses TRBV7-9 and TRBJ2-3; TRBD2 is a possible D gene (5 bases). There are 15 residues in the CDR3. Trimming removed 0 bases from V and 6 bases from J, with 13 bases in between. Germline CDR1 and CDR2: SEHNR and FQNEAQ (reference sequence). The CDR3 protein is CASSLAPARDDTQYF. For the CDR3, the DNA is TGTGCCAGCAGCTTAGCCCCGGCGAGGGATGATACGCAGTATTTT.

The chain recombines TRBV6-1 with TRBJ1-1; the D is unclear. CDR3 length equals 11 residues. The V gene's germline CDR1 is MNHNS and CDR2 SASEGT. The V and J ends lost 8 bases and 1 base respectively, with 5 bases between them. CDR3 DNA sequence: TGTGCCAGCGGGAGGAACACTGAAGCTTTCTTT. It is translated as CASGRNTEAFF.

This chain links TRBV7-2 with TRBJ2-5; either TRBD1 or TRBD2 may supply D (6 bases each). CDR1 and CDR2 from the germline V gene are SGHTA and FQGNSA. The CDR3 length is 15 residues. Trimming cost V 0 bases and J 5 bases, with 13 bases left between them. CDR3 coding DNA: TGTGCCAGCAGCTTAGCGCCGGGGGCCCGGGAGACCCAGTACTTC. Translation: CASSLAPGARETQYF.

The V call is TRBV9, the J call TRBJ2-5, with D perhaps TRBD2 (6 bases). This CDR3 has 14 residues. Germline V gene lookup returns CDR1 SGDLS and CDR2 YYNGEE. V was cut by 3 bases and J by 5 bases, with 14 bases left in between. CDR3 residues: CASSEAGVGETQYF. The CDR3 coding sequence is TGTGCCAGCAGCGAAGCGGGTGTTGGGGAGACCCAGTACTTC. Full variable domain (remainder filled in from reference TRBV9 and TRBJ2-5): DSGVTQTPKHLITATGQRVTLRCSPRSGDLSVYWYQQSLDQGLQFLIQYYNGEERAKGNILERFSAQQFPDLHSELNLSSLELGDSALYFCASSEAGVGETQYFGPGTRLLVL.

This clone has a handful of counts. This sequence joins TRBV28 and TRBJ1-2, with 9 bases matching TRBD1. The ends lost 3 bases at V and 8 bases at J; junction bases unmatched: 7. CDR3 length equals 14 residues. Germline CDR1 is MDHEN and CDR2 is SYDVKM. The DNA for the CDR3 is TGTGCCAGCAGTTTGCCGGGACAGGGTCAGGGCTACACCTTC. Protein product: CASSLPGQGQGYTF.